This T cell receptor (beta chain) was found in a study of identifying expanded T cells in peripheral blood. The study, taken as a whole, reports: Variance in clone template counts between two-week samples significantly increased with total template count across all healthy donors. Around 1.2 clones differed between technical replicates, versus about 15 and 19 over time.

The protocol was immunoSEQ multiplex PCR, while the TCRdb copy is restricted to in-frame clones and leaves out a portion. The table records around 94,000 clones, approximately 85% of them present only once. The germline CDR1 and CDR2 sequences are KGHSH and LQKENI. The CDR3 has 13 residues. The germline V and J ends were trimmed by 3 bases and 4 bases, with 7 bases remaining between them. A note on this clone: Its target is not known.

This chain links TRBV18 with TRBJ1-5; the D is unclear. The sample consisted of blood. This clonotype was sampled from a person between 18 and 69 years old in good health. CDR3 residues: CASSPGENQPQHF. CDR3 nucleotide sequence: TGTGCCAGCTCACCGGGCGAGAATCAGCCCCAGCATTTT.